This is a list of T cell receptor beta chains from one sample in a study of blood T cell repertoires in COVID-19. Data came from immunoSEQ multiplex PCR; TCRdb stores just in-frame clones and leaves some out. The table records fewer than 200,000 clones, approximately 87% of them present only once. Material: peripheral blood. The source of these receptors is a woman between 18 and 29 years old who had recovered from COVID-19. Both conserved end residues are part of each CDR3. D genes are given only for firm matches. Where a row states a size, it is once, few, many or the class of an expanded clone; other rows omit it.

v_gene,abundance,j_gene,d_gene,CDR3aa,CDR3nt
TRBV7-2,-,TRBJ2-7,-,CASSLFRDEQYF,TGTGCCAGCAGCTTATTTCGGGACGAGCAGTACTTC
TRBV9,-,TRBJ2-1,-,CASSVGVDNEQFF,TGTGCCAGCAGCGTAGGTGTCGACAATGAGCAGTTCTTC
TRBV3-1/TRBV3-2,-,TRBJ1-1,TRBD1,CASSQAWTGGDRTEAFF,TGTGCCAGCAGCCAAGCCTGGACAGGGGGCGATAGGACTGAAGCTTTCTTT
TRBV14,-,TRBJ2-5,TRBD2,CASSPLAAQETQYF,TGTGCCAGCAGCCCACTAGCGGCCCAAGAGACCCAGTACTTC
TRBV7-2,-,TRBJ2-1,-,CASSLGRENEQFF,TGTGCCAGCAGCTTAGGTCGAGAAAATGAGCAGTTCTTC
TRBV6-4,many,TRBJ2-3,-,CASSERGGTDTQYF,TGTGCCAGCAGTGAACGCGGGGGCACAGATACGCAGTATTTT
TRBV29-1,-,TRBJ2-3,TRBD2,CSVPLAGEGGTQYF,TGCAGCGTTCCCCTAGCGGGAGAGGGGGGTACGCAGTATTTT
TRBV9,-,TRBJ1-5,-,CASSPGVGDQPQHF,TGTGCCAGCAGCCCGGGAGTGGGAGATCAGCCCCAGCATTTT
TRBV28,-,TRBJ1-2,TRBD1,CASSLRDRPVYGYTF,TGTGCCAGCAGTTTAAGGGACAGACCGGTCTATGGCTACACCTTC
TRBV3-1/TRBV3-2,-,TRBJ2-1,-,CASSHGGIRGHTNEQFF,TGTGCCAGCAGCCATGGAGGAATCAGGGGCCACACGAATGAGCAGTTCTTC
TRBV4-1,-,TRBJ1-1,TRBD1,CASSHSGTGGTEAFF,TGCGCCAGCAGCCATTCCGGGACAGGGGGCACTGAAGCTTTCTTT
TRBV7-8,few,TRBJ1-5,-,CASSLGPYYQPQHF,TGTGCCAGCAGCTTAGGTCCCTATTATCAGCCCCAGCATTTT
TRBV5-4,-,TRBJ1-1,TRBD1,CASSPPGQGPNTEAFF,TGTGCCAGCAGCCCTCCGGGACAGGGCCCGAACACTGAAGCTTTCTTT
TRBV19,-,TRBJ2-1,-,CASSISEPYNEQFF,TGTGCCAGTAGTATTTCTGAGCCCTACAATGAGCAGTTCTTC
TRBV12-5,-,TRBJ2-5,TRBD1,CASGPDREETQYF,TGTGCTAGTGGCCCGGACAGGGAGGAGACCCAGTACTTC
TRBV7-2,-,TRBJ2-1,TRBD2,CASSYRTYSGGQNNEQFF,TGTGCCAGCAGCTACCGAACCTATAGCGGGGGACAAAACAATGAGCAGTTCTTC
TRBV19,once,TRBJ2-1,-,CASTSKLSSYNEQFF,TGTGCCAGTACCTCAAAATTGAGCTCCTACAATGAGCAGTTCTTC
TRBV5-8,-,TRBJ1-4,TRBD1,CASSSGQGATNEKLFF,TGTGCCAGCAGCTCGGGACAGGGGGCAACTAATGAAAAACTGTTTTTT
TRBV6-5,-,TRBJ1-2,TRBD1,CASTQDREYYGYTF,TGTGCCAGCACCCAGGACAGGGAGTACTATGGCTACACCTTC
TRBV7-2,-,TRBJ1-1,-,CASSHPSVLNTEAFF,TGTGCCAGCAGCCACCCCTCGGTTTTGAACACTGAAGCTTTCTTT
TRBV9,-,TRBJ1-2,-,CASSVTQDYGYTF,TGTGCCAGCAGCGTTACCCAGGATTATGGCTACACCTTC
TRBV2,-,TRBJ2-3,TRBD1,CASSVDRASTDTQYF,TGTGCCAGCAGTGTAGACAGGGCTAGCACAGATACGCAGTATTTT
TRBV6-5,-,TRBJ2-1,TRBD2,CASSFSRTSGRAEQFF,TGTGCCAGCAGTTTTTCACGGACTAGCGGGAGAGCTGAGCAGTTCTTC
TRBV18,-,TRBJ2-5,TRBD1,CATRQGWPETQYF,TGTGCTACCCGACAGGGTTGGCCGGAGACCCAGTACTTC
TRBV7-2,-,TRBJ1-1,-,CASRLLRNTEAFF,TGTGCCAGCAGGTTACTCAGGAACACTGAAGCTTTCTTT
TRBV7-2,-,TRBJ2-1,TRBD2,CASSTLAGNLYNEQFF,TGTGCCAGCAGCACCCTAGCGGGAAACCTCTACAATGAGCAGTTCTTC
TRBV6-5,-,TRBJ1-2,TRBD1,CASSMYRQGASGYTF,TGTGCCAGCAGCATGTACCGACAGGGAGCGAGTGGCTACACCTTC
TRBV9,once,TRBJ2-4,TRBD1,CASSVEGQGAMDIQYF,TGTGCCAGCAGCGTAGAGGGACAGGGGGCGATGGACATTCAGTACTTC
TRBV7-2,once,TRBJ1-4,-,CASSLRRSNEKLFF,TGTGCCAGCAGCTTACGACGGAGTAATGAAAAACTGTTTTTT
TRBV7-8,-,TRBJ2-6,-,CASSPSGGTSGANVLTF,TGTGCCAGCAGCCCTTCAGGCGGGACCTCTGGGGCCAACGTCCTGACTTTC
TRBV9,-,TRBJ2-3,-,CASSVGQELRDTQYF,TGTGCCAGCAGCGTAGGACAGGAATTACGGGATACGCAGTATTTT
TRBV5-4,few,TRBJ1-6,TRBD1,CASRADRGSPLHF,TGTGCCAGCAGAGCTGACAGGGGTTCACCCCTCCACTTT
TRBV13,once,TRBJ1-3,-,CASSPMYVSSGNTIYF,TGTGCCAGCAGCCCCATGTACGTTAGCTCTGGAAACACCATATATTTT
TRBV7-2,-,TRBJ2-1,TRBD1,CASSNRGRSYNEQFF,TGTGCCAGCAGCAACAGGGGGCGGTCCTACAATGAGCAGTTCTTC
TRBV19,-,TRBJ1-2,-,CASGQNYGYTF,TGTGCCAGTGGACAGAACTATGGCTACACCTTC
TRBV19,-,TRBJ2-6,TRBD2,CASSPTSGSSGANVLTF,TGTGCCAGTAGTCCGACTAGCGGGAGCTCTGGGGCCAACGTCCTGACTTTC